This T cell receptor (beta chain) was recorded in a study of blood T cells in healthy people across ages. There are 17 residues in the CDR3. V lost 0 bases and J lost 5, with 19 bases in between. CDR1 is MGHRA and CDR2 is YSYEKL in the germline V gene. The authors ran a second PCR of about 6 to 11 cycles using a sample-barcoded 5' primer and a J-beta primer mix. CDR3-containing paired-end reads numbered at least 2.5 million in each sample. MiXCR, run by TCRdb on the 5' RACE reads, gives a single entry per CDR3 protein. Of about 1 million distinct CDR3 sequences in the sample, more than 35% were seen once.

Sequenced sample: blood. This chain links TRBV4-1 with TRBJ1-1; tentatively, D is TRBD1 (6 bases). The source of this sequence is a woman aged 60-70 years in good health. The CDR3 nucleotides are TGCGCCAGCAGCCAAGATTGGAGGACAGCCGGGGGAACTGAAGCTTTCTTT. This codes for CASSQDWRTAGGTEAFF.